A selection of T cell receptor beta chains follows, all from one sample in a study of blood T cell repertoires in COVID-19. Only in-frame clones appear in the TCRdb table, and some are missing; sequencing was by immunoSEQ multiplex PCR. The sample holds about 430,000 clones, over 85% seen once. Material: peripheral blood. The receptors were sampled from a man aged 18 to 35 with COVID-19, enrolled during active disease. CDR3s include the opening cysteine and the closing phenylalanine or tryptophan. D genes are given only for firm matches. Size tells how often a clone was seen (once, few, many) or the class of an expanded clone, and some rows leave it out.

size | J | V | D | CDR3 | DNA
once | TRBJ2-2 | TRBV24-1 | - | CASARDPGELFF | TGTGCCAGTGCGCGGGATCCCGGGGAGCTGTTTTTT
once | TRBJ1-5 | TRBV12-5 | - | CASGLYQGSQPQHF | TGTGCTAGTGGTTTGTATCAGGGGAGTCAGCCCCAGCATTTT
once | TRBJ2-2 | TRBV5-1 | TRBD1 | CASSSSGTAYTGELFF | TGCGCCAGCAGCTCGAGTGGGACAGCGTACACCGGGGAGCTGTTTTTT
- | TRBJ2-1 | TRBV9 | TRBD2 | CASSVGPGTRDNEQFF | TGTGCCAGCAGCGTGGGTCCCGGGACTAGAGACAATGAGCAGTTCTTC
once | TRBJ1-2 | TRBV4-2 | - | CASRLNSGNGYTF | TGTGCCAGCAGGCTGAATAGTGGTAATGGCTACACCTTC
- | TRBJ2-2 | TRBV2 | TRBD2 | CASSPFSGSGGELFF | TGTGCCAGCAGTCCTTTCAGCGGGAGTGGCGGGGAGCTGTTTTTT
once | TRBJ2-1 | TRBV5-1 | TRBD2 | CASSSLAGPYNEQFF | TGCGCCAGCAGCTCTCTAGCGGGGCCTTACAATGAGCAGTTCTTC
- | TRBJ2-5 | TRBV7-9 | - | CASIRAGTETQYF | TGTGCCAGCATTCGCGCAGGGACTGAGACCCAGTACTTC
- | TRBJ2-5 | TRBV5-1 | - | CASSFVGEREETQYF | TGCGCCAGCAGCTTCGTGGGAGAACGAGAAGAGACCCAGTACTTC
- | TRBJ1-5 | TRBV7-2 | - | CASSVSGTNNQPQHF | TGTGCCAGCAGCGTCTCCGGGACAAACAATCAGCCCCAGCATTTT
- | TRBJ1-4 | TRBV25-1 | TRBD1 | CASTVTGASEKLFF | TGTGCCAGCACCGTGACAGGGGCTAGTGAAAAACTGTTTTTT
- | TRBJ2-1 | TRBV14 | - | CASSPPARVEQFF | TGTGCCAGCAGCCCCCCGGCCAGGGTTGAGCAGTTCTTC
- | TRBJ2-1 | TRBV3-1/TRBV3-2 | TRBD2 | CASSRRGGVGYNEQFF | TGTGCCAGCAGCCGTCGGGGGGGCGTGGGTTACAATGAGCAGTTCTTC
- | TRBJ2-5 | TRBV6-1 | TRBD2 | CASSEENQRDLRETQYF | TGTGCCAGCAGTGAAGAGAACCAGCGGGATTTAAGAGAGACCCAGTACTTC
once | TRBJ1-5 | TRBV15 | TRBD1 | CATSRYRGGNQPQHF | TGTGCCACCAGCAGGTACAGGGGGGGCAATCAGCCCCAGCATTTT
- | TRBJ1-6 | TRBV5-4 | TRBD1 | CASSLAGDRARGNSPLHF | TGTGCCAGCAGCTTGGCCGGAGACAGGGCGAGGGGTAATTCACCCCTCCACTTT
- | TRBJ2-5 | TRBV14 | - | CASSLSETQYF | TGTGCCAGCAGCCTATCAGAGACCCAGTACTTC
- | TRBJ1-2 | TRBV29-1 | TRBD1 | CSVEGDRSGYTF | TGCAGCGTTGAAGGGGACAGAAGTGGCTACACCTTC
- | TRBJ2-2 | TRBV6-2/TRBV6-3 | TRBD2 | CASSYVLAKNTGELFF | TGTGCCAGCAGTTACGTACTAGCGAAGAACACCGGGGAGCTGTTTTTT
- | TRBJ1-2 | TRBV5-1 | - | CASSLGQPYGYTF | TGCGCCAGCAGCTTAGGACAGCCTTATGGCTACACCTTC
- | TRBJ2-2 | TRBV21-1 | - | CASSKLGLAGGGTGELFF | TGTGCCAGCAGCAAATTAGGACTAGCGGGGGGCGGGACCGGGGAGCTGTTTTTT
once | TRBJ1-1 | TRBV3-1/TRBV3-2 | - | CASSQGAQGTEAFF | TGTGCCAGCAGCCAAGGGGCCCAGGGAACTGAAGCTTTCTTT
- | TRBJ2-1 | TRBV18 | TRBD2 | CASSPLAGGYNEQFF | TGTGCCAGCTCACCCTTAGCGGGAGGTTACAATGAGCAGTTCTTC
- | TRBJ2-4 | TRBV6-5 | - | CASSRRQGAKNIQYF | TGTGCCAGCAGCCGCCGGCAGGGGGCCAAAAACATTCAGTACTTC
- | TRBJ2-5 | TRBV5-1 | - | CASSLALAGGETQYF | TGCGCCAGCAGCTTGGCACTAGCAGGCGGAGAGACCCAGTACTTC
- | TRBJ2-7 | TRBV12-3/TRBV12-4 | TRBD2 | CASSRTSWNEQYF | TGTGCCAGCAGCCGGACTAGCTGGAATGAGCAGTACTTC
- | TRBJ1-2 | TRBV5-1 | TRBD1 | CASSLLDRAYGYTF | TGCGCCAGCAGCTTGCTGGACAGGGCCTATGGCTACACCTTC
- | TRBJ1-2 | TRBV6-5 | - | CASSSSRYGYTF | TGTGCCAGCAGTTCATCCCGGTATGGCTACACCTTC
- | TRBJ2-1 | TRBV5-1 | TRBD1 | CASSLDGQGANEQFF | TGCGCCAGCAGCTTGGACGGACAGGGGGCTAATGAGCAGTTCTTC
- | TRBJ2-3 | TRBV7-9 | TRBD2 | CASSSSAGGPDTQYF | TGTGCCAGCAGCTCCTCAGCGGGAGGTCCAGATACGCAGTATTTT
- | TRBJ2-7 | TRBV10-2 | - | CASTNRDTSYEQYF | TGCGCCAGCACCAACCGGGACACTTCCTACGAGCAGTACTTC
- | TRBJ1-2 | TRBV7-9 | TRBD1 | CASSLSTGTDGYTF | TGTGCCAGCAGCTTATCGACAGGGACCGATGGCTACACCTTC